These 4 T cell receptor beta chains came from one sample sequenced in a study of T-cell memory formation after mild COVID-19. One entry per CDR3 protein, called by TCRdb with MiXCR from the 5' RACE reads. The table includes about 430,000 distinct CDR3 sequences, roughly 26% detected once. The sequencing sample was made of PBMCs or a T cell subset sorted from them (not recorded which). The receptors come from an adult woman who had mild COVID-19 (a few samples of this study predate the infection). Cell type and time point are not known.

This clonotype was seen a few times. The J gene is TRBJ2-7, the V gene TRBV27; no reliable D call. The CDR3 loop spans 13 amino acids. V gave up 3 bases and J gave up 3 bases, with 9 bases separating them. CDR1 and CDR2 (germline): MNHEY, SMNVEV (reference sequence). The CDR3 region is CASSFSADYEQYF. The CDR3 bases are TGTGCCAGCAGTTTCTCGGCGGACTACGAGCAGTACTTC.

This clonotype was detected a few times. V usage is TRBV5-5 and J usage is TRBJ1-6; D is unresolved. V dropped 0 bases and J dropped 6 bases, with 4 bases sitting between them. This CDR3 is 13 amino acids long. CDR1 and CDR2 from the germline V gene are SGHKS and YYEKEE (reference sequence). The CDR3 DNA follows: TGTGCCAGCAGCTTGGGCGGTAATTCACCCCTCCACTTT. This codes for CASSLGGNSPLHF.

The V call is TRBV5-4, the J call TRBJ1-1; a possible D gene is TRBD1 (5 bases). V was shortened by 2 bases and J by 3 bases, with 17 bases between the two germline ends. Germline CDR1 is SGHNT and CDR2 is YYREEE (reference sequence). The CDR3 extends over 16 amino acids. The CDR3 here is CASSFKGLQVDTEAFF. CDR3 nucleotides: TGTGCCAGCAGCTTTAAGGGATTACAGGTGGACACTGAAGCTTTCTTT.

The V gene is TRBV28, the J gene TRBJ2-7; a weak D match, TRBD1 (6 bases). Germline assignment: CDR1 MDHEN and CDR2 SYDVKM. V was shortened by 5 bases and J by 7 bases, with 18 bases between the two germline ends. This CDR3 contains 14 residues. The CDR3 loop is CASSLTGQPREQYF. For the CDR3, the DNA is TGTGCCAGCAGTCTGACGGGACAACCCAGGGAGCAGTACTTC.